These 21 T cell receptor beta chains share one sample of origin, sequenced in a study of T-cell reconstitution after alpha-beta-depleted transplantation in children. Preparation of the TCRbeta library used unique molecular identifiers. Each CDR3 protein gets one entry after TCRdb re-called the PCR reads with MiXCR. Here the sample spans some 200,000 distinct CDR3 sequences, approximately 11% being singletons. This specimen consisted of PBMCs, obtained before TCRalphabeta/CD19-depleted stem cell transplant. The receptor source for this set is a child less than two years old with acute myeloid leukemia, due to receive a stem cell transplant.

Many counts were recorded for this clonotype. The V gene is TRBV30, the J gene TRBJ2-3; a weak D match, TRBD2 (6 bases). Germline CDR1 GTSNPN, CDR2 SVGIG (reference sequence). Trimming removed 0 bases from V and 4 bases from J, with 14 bases in between. This CDR3 has 15 residues. CDR3 loop: CAWSVRGRLSDTQYF. The CDR3 region has the DNA TGTGCCTGGAGTGTCCGGGGGAGATTGTCAGATACGCAGTATTTT.

This clonotype was seen at least ten times. V usage is TRBV12-3 or TRBV12-4 and J usage is TRBJ1-5; 8 bases are shared with TRBD1. V was pared by 5 bases and J by 5 bases, with 5 bases of the junction left unmatched. The CDR3 has 14 amino acids. This CDR3 reads CASSGQGPYQPQHF. DNA of the CDR3: TGTGCCAGCAGTGGACAGGGTCCTTATCAGCCCCAGCATTTT.

This clonotype was recorded at least ten times. The V gene is TRBV7-2, the J gene TRBJ2-5, with TRBD2 matching 11 bases. CDR3 length: 15 residues. The V gene end was trimmed by 3 bases and the J gene end by 1 base; junction bases not matched to a gene: 1. Germline values: CDR1 SGHTA, CDR2 FQGNSA. The CDR3 spells CASSLGLAVQETQYF. In DNA form, the CDR3 reads TGTGCCAGCAGCTTGGGACTAGCGGTCCAAGAGACCCAGTACTTC. The entire variable domain, with the rest obtained from reference TRBV7-2 and TRBJ2-5, is as follows: GAGVSQSPSNKVTEKGKDVELRCDPISGHTALYWYRQSLGQGLEFLIYFQGNSAPDKSGLPSDRFSAERTGGSVSTLTIQRTQQEDSAVYLCASSLGLAVQETQYFGPGTRLLVL.

In this sample, this clonotype turned up many times. The chain carries TRBV27 and TRBJ2-7, with D perhaps matching TRBD2 (5 bases). Germline CDR1 and CDR2: MNHEY and SMNVEV (reference sequence). This CDR3 contains 13 residues. The V and J ends lost 3 bases and 3 bases respectively, with 9 bases between them. In DNA, the CDR3 is TGTGCCAGCAGTTTGAGGGCCTTCTACGAGCAGTACTTC. Amino acid sequence: CASSLRAFYEQYF.

In this sample, this clonotype turned up many times. The chain carries TRBV7-2 and TRBJ2-2; TRBD1 is a possible D gene (5 bases). The CDR3 length is 13 residues. Trimming removed 5 bases from V and 6 bases from J, with 10 bases in between. The germline gives CDR1 SGHTA, CDR2 FQGNSA. The CDR3 here is CASSVRESGELFF. In DNA form, the CDR3 reads TGTGCCAGCAGCGTCAGGGAATCCGGGGAGCTGTTTTTT.

This clonotype was recorded at least ten times. The chain uses TRBV18 and TRBJ2-6, with D possibly TRBD1 on 6 matching bases. V dropped 4 bases and J dropped 0 bases, with 10 bases sitting between them. The CDR3 totals 16 residues. Germline assignment: CDR1 KGHSH and CDR2 LQKENI. The CDR3 DNA reads TGTGCCAGCTCACGCCGGGACAACTCTGGGGCCAACGTCCTGACTTTC. Its protein product is CASSRRDNSGANVLTF. Combining the CDR3 with reference TRBV18 and TRBJ2-6 gives the whole variable domain NAGVMQNPRHLVRRRGQEARLRCSPMKGHSHVYWYRQLPEEGLKFMVYLQKENIIDESGMPKERFSAEFPKEGPSILRIQQVVRGDSAAYFCASSRRDNSGANVLTFGAGSRLTVL.

This clonotype came up many times. The V call is TRBV5-1, the J call TRBJ2-1, with D uncertain. Germline V lookup: CDR1 SGHRS, CDR2 YFSETQ. The CDR3 is made up of 13 amino acids. V was cut by 0 bases and J by 6 bases, with 7 bases left in between. DNA of the CDR3: TGCGCCAGCAGCTTGGGAGTCCTCAATGAGCAGTTCTTC. Translated: CASSLGVLNEQFF.

Ten or more counts support this clonotype. This chain joins TRBV20-1 and TRBJ2-6; possibly TRBD2 for D (6 bases). Trimming stripped 1 base from V and 4 bases from J, with 11 bases between. The CDR3 runs 15 residues. Germline lookup yields CDR1 DFQATT and CDR2 SNEGSKA (reference sequence). This chain's CDR3 is CSARAGDTGANVLTF. The CDR3 DNA reads TGCAGTGCTAGAGCGGGGGATACCGGGGCCAACGTCCTGACTTTC.

The V call is TRBV5-4, the J call TRBJ2-3; no clear D. The V end lost 0 bases, the J end lost 0 bases, and 5 bases lay between the germline ends. The CDR3 length is 14 residues. Germline CDR1 and CDR2: SGHNT and YYREEE (reference sequence). The CDR3 coding sequence is TGTGCCAGCAGCTTGGAAATTAGCACAGATACGCAGTATTTT. Amino acids: CASSLEISTDTQYF.

This clonotype was picked up many times. V and J are TRBV28 and TRBJ1-6; tentative D call: TRBD1 (5 bases). CDR1 and CDR2 from the germline V gene are MDHEN and SYDVKM. Between the trimmed V and J ends, which lost 4 bases and 7 bases, there was a span of 5 bases. The CDR3 length is 12 residues. Written as DNA, the CDR3 is TGTGCCAGCAGTTGGACAAATTCACCCCTCCACTTT. This sequence encodes CASSWTNSPLHF.

The chain has TRBV6-5 and TRBJ2-4; no firm D call. Germline V lookup: CDR1 MNHEY, CDR2 SVGAGI. Trimming stripped 0 bases from V and 0 bases from J, with 12 bases between. The CDR3 runs 17 residues. The CDR3 sequence: CASSYSSVGLAKNIQYF. CDR3 in DNA: TGTGCCAGCAGTTACTCGAGTGTGGGGTTAGCCAAAAACATTCAGTACTTC.

This clonotype has a count of ten or more. This chain joins TRBV12-3 or TRBV12-4 and TRBJ2-1; 10 nucleotides line up with TRBD2. The length of the CDR3 is 15 residues. The V and J ends lost 5 bases and 5 bases, in that order; junction bases with no gene match: 6. The CDR3 nucleotides are TGTGCCAGCAGTATTACGGGACTAGCGAACAATGAGCAGTTCTTC. The encoded protein is CASSITGLANNEQFF.

This clonotype occurred many times. The V and J genes are TRBV7-6 and TRBJ2-5; D perhaps matches TRBD1 (6 bases). The CDR3 consists of 14 residues. V was clipped by 5 bases and J by 5 bases, with 15 bases between them. CDR1 is SGHVS, CDR2 FNYEAQ, per germline. CDR3 loop: CASSQQGSGETQYF. CDR3 in DNA: TGTGCCAGCAGCCAACAGGGTTCCGGGGAGACCCAGTACTTC.

This clonotype was detected many times. The chain combines TRBV27 with TRBJ2-3; 9 bases match TRBD1. The ends lost 5 bases at V and 0 bases at J; junction bases unmatched: 6. Germline values: CDR1 MNHEY, CDR2 SMNVEV (reference sequence). The CDR3 is 16 amino acids. The CDR3 loop reads CASSPHRGPSTDTQYF. DNA for the CDR3: TGTGCCAGCAGTCCACACAGGGGGCCTAGCACAGATACGCAGTATTTT.

The CDR3 DNA follows: TGCGCCAGCAGCAAAGGACAGGGGGACACCGGGGAGCTGTTTTTT. It translates to CASSKGQGDTGELFF. This sequence joins TRBV5-1 and TRBJ2-2; 10 bases match TRBD1. The V gene end was trimmed by 4 bases and the J gene end by 3 bases; junction bases not matched to a gene: 3. This CDR3 region has 15 residues. Germline CDR1 SGHRS, CDR2 YFSETQ.

This clonotype was counted only a few times. A much larger clonotype is one base distant, so this may be a read error. This chain links TRBV11-1 with TRBJ2-7; the D gene is possibly TRBD1 (6 bases). This CDR3 comprises 13 residues. Germline CDR1 SGHAT, CDR2 FQDESV (reference sequence). V was pared by 2 bases and J by 2 bases, with 7 bases between. CDR3 in amino acids: CASSLRDTYEQYF. The DNA of the CDR3 is TGTGCCAGCAGCTTAAGGGACACCTACGAGCAGTACTTC.

This clonotype was found many times. J is TRBJ2-7 and V is TRBV20-1; 10 bases are a match to TRBD2. The V segment lost 0 bases and the J segment 2 bases; nucleotides outside the gene matches: 4. The CDR3 sequence is 15 residues long. The germline V gene encodes CDR1 DFQATT and CDR2 SNEGSKA (reference sequence). The CDR3 region has the DNA TGCAGTGCTAGAGATCCAGCGGGAGGGCCCTACGAGCAGTACTTC. It translates to CSARDPAGGPYEQYF.

This clonotype was seen a handful of times. The V and J genes are TRBV29-1 and TRBJ2-7; either TRBD1 or TRBD2 may fit D (6 bases each). The V end was cut by 6 bases, the J end by 1 base, with 13 bases between. The CDR3 contains 13 residues. The germline V gene has CDR1 SQVTM and CDR2 ANQGSEA. CDR3 DNA: TGCAGCGTAGGCAGGGGAGGATCCTACGAGCAGTACTTC. Its translation is CSVGRGGSYEQYF.

This clonotype was counted many times. The rearrangement links TRBV7-8 to TRBJ2-3; 9 nucleotides match TRBD2. The CDR3 runs to 13 residues. In germline, CDR1 is SGHVS, CDR2 FQNEAQ. Unmatched junction bases numbered 1, after V lost 2 bases and J lost 7 bases. The CDR3 nucleotides are TGTGCCAGCAGCTTAAGCGGGAGGCATACGCAGTATTTT. Its translation is CASSLSGRHTQYF.

The J gene is TRBJ2-7, the V gene TRBV20-1, with D tentatively TRBD1 (6 bases). The CDR3 is 15 residues long. Per the germline V gene, CDR1 is DFQATT and CDR2 is SNEGSKA (reference sequence). This CDR3 is CFWGEAGGRSYEQYF. The CDR3 region has the DNA TGCTTCTGGGGCGAGGCTGGGGGCCGCTCCTACGAGCAGTACTTC.

This clonotype was seen many times. This rearrangement joins TRBV7-9 to TRBJ1-6; D ambiguous. The germline V and J ends were trimmed by 1 base and 13 bases, with 11 bases remaining between them. This CDR3 is 13 amino acids long. Germline CDR1 reads SEHNR; CDR2 reads FQNEAQ (reference sequence). CDR3 amino acids: CASSLDGTGPLHF. In DNA form, the CDR3 reads TGTGCCAGCAGCTTAGACGGCACCGGCCCCCTCCACTTT. Using reference TRBV7-9 and TRBJ1-6 for the parts outside the CDR3, the full variable domain is DTGVSQNPRHKITKRGQNVTFRCDPISEHNRLYWYRQTLGQGPEFLTYFQNEAQLEKSRLLSDRFSAERPKGSFSTLEIQRTEQGDSAMYLCASSLDGTGPLHFGNGTRLTVT.